This T cell receptor beta chain was sequenced for a study of T cell changes during pregnancy in multiple sclerosis. Profiled with immunoSEQ multiplex PCR; TCRdb holds only in-frame clones, not every one. The sample lists approximately 100,000 clones; roughly 90% were seen once. CDR3 size: 20 residues. Unmatched junction bases numbered 16, after V lost 1 base and J lost 1 base. The germline gives CDR1 SGHRS, CDR2 YFSETQ. The sequencing here drew on peripheral blood, taken after pregnancy. This TCR was recovered from a female donor with multiple sclerosis, enrolled in a pregnancy study. This chain connects TRBV5-1 to TRBJ2-1; 8 bases agree with TRBD1. CDR3 sequence: CASSLSHHRGQGRSYNEQFF. DNA of the CDR3: TGCGCCAGCAGCTTGTCGCATCACCGAGGACAGGGTAGATCCTACAATGAGCAGTTCTTC.